The 6 T cell receptor beta chains in this list originate from one sample, sequenced in a study of Ad26.COV2.S vaccination and SARS-CoV-2 variants. The treatment was: roughly 18 received Ad26.COV2.S at low or high dose, single or two shots; 5 received placebo; per-sample allocation not given. Sampling took place 63 days after the first vaccine or placebo injection. The method was immunoSEQ multiplex PCR; TCRdb's version includes in-frame clones alone and lacks a portion of them. Among about 350,000 clones listed, approximately 84% were seen once. The material sequenced was peripheral blood, taken in a trial of Ad26.COV2.S vaccine versus placebo. The source is a person aged 18-65 years who received the Ad26.COV2.S COVID-19 vaccine or a placebo.

CDR3 sequence (DNA): TGTGCCTCCACGGGGGGGCCTGCAACTAATGAAAAACTGTTTTTT. It is translated as CASTGGPATNEKLFF. V gene TRBV28 combines with J gene TRBJ1-4; a possible D gene is TRBD1 (6 bases). The CDR3 spans 15 residues. Germline-derived CDR1 and CDR2 are MDHEN and SYDVKM. Trimming took 11 bases from V and 0 from J, leaving 16 bases between them.

The chain couples TRBV5-1 to TRBJ2-3; D gene ambiguous. Per germline, CDR1 SGHRS and CDR2 YFSETQ. The CDR3 is 13 residues long. V was trimmed by 0 bases and J by 3 bases, leaving 5 bases between them. CDR3: CASSLGDTDTQYF. The CDR3 DNA sequence: TGCGCCAGCAGCTTGGGGGATACAGATACGCAGTATTTT.

The CDR3, as DNA: TGTGCCAGCAGCCGGGACCCCCCCTTAACGGAGCAGTACTTC. It encodes CASSRDPPLTEQYF. V usage is TRBV3-1 (or the pseudogene TRBV3-2) and J usage is TRBJ2-7; D tentatively reads TRBD1 or TRBD2 (5 bases each). CDR1 is LGHDT, CDR2 YNNKEL, per germline (reference sequence). This CDR3 region has 14 residues. The V end lost 4 bases, the J end lost 7 bases, and 17 bases lay between the germline ends.

The V gene is TRBV19, the J gene TRBJ2-4, with D perhaps TRBD1 (6 bases). The germline V gene encodes CDR1 LNHDA and CDR2 SQIVND (reference sequence). V gave up 5 bases and J gave up 7 bases, with 9 bases separating them. The CDR3 runs 12 residues. The CDR3 coding sequence is TGTGCCAGTAGTCGGACAGACAACATTCAGTACTTC. Protein: CASSRTDNIQYF.

The gene calls are TRBV27 and TRBJ2-1; 11 positions match TRBD1. The length of the CDR3 is 14 residues. The V gene end was trimmed by 6 bases and the J gene end by 9 bases; junction bases not matched to a gene: 7. Germline V gives CDR1 MNHEY, CDR2 SMNVEV (reference sequence). As DNA, the CDR3 is TGTGCCAGCAGCCCCGGGACAGGGGGGGGTGAGCAGTTCTTC. Translation gives CASSPGTGGGEQFF.

The rearrangement joins TRBV4-1 to TRBJ2-3; the D is unclear. This CDR3 comprises 15 residues. V was trimmed by 1 base and J by 6 bases, leaving 14 bases between them. CDR1 and CDR2 from the germline V gene are MGHRA and YSYEKL. CDR3 DNA: TGCGCCAGCAGCCAAGTGGGCCTATGGGCGGATACGCAGTATTTT. This gives the protein CASSQVGLWADTQYF.